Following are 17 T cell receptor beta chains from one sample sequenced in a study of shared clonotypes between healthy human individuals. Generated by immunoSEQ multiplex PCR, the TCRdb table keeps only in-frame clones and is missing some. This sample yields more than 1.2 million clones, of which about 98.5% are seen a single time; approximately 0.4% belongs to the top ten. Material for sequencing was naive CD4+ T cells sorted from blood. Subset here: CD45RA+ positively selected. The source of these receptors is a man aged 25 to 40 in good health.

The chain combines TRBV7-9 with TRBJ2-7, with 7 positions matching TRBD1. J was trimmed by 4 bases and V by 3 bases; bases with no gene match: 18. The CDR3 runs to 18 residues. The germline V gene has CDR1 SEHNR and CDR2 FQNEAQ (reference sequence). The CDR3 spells CASSFGRSSDRVAYEQYF. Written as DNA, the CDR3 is TGTGCCAGCAGCTTTGGTCGGTCCTCTGACAGGGTTGCTTACGAGCAGTACTTC.

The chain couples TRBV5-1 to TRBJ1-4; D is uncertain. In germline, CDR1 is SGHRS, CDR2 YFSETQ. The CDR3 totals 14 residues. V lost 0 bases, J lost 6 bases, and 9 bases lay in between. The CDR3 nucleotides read TGCGCCAGCAGCTTGGTCCAGACCGATGAAAAACTGTTTTTT. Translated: CASSLVQTDEKLFF.

The CDR3 here is CASSLVAWSYEQYF. The CDR3, as DNA: TGTGCCAGCAGCTTAGTGGCCTGGTCCTACGAGCAGTACTTC. The genes are TRBV7-2 and TRBJ2-7; D not resolved. CDR3 length: 14 residues. Trimming stripped 1 base from V and 1 base from J, with 8 bases between. Germline CDR1 is SGHTA and CDR2 is FQGNSA.

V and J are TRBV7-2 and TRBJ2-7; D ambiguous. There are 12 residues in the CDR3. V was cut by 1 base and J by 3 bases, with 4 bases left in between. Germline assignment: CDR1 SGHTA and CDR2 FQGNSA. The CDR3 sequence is CASSLVDYEQYF. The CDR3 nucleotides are TGTGCCAGCAGCTTAGTCGACTACGAGCAGTACTTC.

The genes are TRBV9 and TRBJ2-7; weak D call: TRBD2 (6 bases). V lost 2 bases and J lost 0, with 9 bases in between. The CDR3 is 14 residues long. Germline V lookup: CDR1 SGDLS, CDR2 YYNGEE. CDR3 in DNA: TGTGCCAGCAGCGTGGGGACTTTCTCCTACGAGCAGTACTTC. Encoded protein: CASSVGTFSYEQYF.

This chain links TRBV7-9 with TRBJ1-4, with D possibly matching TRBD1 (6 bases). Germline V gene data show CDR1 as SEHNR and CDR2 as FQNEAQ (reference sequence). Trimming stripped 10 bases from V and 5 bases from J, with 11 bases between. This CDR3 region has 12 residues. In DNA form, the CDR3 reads TGTGCCACTTCGGACAGAAATGAAAAACTGTTTTTT. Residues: CATSDRNEKLFF.

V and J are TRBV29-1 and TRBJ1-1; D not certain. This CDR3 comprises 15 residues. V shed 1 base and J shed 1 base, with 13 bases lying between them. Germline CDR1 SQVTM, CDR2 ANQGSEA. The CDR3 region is CSVEGVRGGNTEAFF. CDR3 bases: TGCAGCGTTGAAGGGGTCCGCGGAGGGAACACTGAAGCTTTCTTT.

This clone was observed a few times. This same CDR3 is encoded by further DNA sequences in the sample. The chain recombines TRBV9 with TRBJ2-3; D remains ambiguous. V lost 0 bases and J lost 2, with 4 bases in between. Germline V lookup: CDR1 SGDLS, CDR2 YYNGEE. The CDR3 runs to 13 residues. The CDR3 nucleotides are TGTGCCAGCAGCGTAGGGCCCACAGATACGCAGTATTTT. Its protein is CASSVGPTDTQYF.

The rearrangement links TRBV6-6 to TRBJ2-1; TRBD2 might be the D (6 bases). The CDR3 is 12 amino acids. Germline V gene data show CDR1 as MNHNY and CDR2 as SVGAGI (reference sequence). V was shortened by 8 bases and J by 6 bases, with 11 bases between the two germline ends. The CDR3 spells CASLKAGNEQFF. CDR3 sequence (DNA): TGTGCCAGCCTTAAAGCGGGCAATGAGCAGTTCTTC.

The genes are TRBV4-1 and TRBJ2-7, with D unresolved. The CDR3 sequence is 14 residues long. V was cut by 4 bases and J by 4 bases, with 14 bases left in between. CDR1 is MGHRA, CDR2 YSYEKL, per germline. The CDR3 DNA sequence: TGCGCCAGCAGCCCACCCCGGCCCCCGTACGAGCAGTACTTC. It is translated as CASSPPRPPYEQYF.

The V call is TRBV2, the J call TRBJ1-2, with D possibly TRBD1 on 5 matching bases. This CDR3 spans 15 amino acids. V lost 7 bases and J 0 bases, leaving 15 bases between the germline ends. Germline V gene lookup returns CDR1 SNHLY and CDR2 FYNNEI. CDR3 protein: CASNRNGAANYGYTF. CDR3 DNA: TGTGCCAGCAACCGGAATGGGGCAGCTAACTATGGCTACACCTTC.

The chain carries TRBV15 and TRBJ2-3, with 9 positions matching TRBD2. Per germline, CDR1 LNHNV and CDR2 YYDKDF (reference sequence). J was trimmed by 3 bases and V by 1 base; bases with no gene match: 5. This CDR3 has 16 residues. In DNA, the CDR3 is TGTGCCACCAGCAGAGCTAGCGGGATAGAGACAGATACGCAGTATTTT. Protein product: CATSRASGIETDTQYF.

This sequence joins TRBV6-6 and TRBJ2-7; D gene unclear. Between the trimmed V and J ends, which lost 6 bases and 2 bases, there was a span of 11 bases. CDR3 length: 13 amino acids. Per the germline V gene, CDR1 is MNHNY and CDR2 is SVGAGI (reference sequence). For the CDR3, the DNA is TGTGCCAGCAGGCCTGGGATTACCTACGAGCAGTACTTC. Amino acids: CASRPGITYEQYF.

The CDR3, as DNA: TGTGCCAGCAGTACACCGGGACAGGGGAGAGAGCAGTACTTC. The encoded protein is CASSTPGQGREQYF. This chain joins TRBV6-6 and TRBJ2-7, with 10 positions matching TRBD1. The ends lost 5 bases at V and 7 bases at J; junction bases unmatched: 8. Germline values: CDR1 MNHNY, CDR2 SVGAGI (reference sequence). The length of the CDR3 is 14 residues.

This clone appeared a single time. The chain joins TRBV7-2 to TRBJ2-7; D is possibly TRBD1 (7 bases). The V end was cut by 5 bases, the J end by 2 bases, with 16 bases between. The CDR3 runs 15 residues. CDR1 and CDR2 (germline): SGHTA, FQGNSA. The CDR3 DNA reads TGTGCCAGCAGCACAGGGGACGGGAGAACCTACGAGCAGTACTTC. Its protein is CASSTGDGRTYEQYF.

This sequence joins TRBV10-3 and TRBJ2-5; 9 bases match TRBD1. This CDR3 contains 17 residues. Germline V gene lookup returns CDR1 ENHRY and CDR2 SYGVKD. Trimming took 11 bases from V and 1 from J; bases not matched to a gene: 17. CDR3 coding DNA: TGTGCCTCGCCCGGGGACAGGGCCTGGTGGGGCCAAGAGACCCAGTACTTC. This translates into CASPGDRAWWGQETQYF.

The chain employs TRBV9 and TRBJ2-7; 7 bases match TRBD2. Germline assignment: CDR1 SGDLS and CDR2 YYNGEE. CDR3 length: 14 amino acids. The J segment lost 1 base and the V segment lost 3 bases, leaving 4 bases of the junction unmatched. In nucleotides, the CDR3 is TGTGCCAGCAGCGGCGGGGGTTTTTCCTACGAGCAGTACTTC. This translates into CASSGGGFSYEQYF. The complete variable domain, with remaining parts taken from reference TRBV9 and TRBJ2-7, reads DSGVTQTPKHLITATGQRVTLRCSPRSGDLSVYWYQQSLDQGLQFLIQYYNGEERAKGNILERFSAQQFPDLHSELNLSSLELGDSALYFCASSGGGFSYEQYFGPGTRLTVT.